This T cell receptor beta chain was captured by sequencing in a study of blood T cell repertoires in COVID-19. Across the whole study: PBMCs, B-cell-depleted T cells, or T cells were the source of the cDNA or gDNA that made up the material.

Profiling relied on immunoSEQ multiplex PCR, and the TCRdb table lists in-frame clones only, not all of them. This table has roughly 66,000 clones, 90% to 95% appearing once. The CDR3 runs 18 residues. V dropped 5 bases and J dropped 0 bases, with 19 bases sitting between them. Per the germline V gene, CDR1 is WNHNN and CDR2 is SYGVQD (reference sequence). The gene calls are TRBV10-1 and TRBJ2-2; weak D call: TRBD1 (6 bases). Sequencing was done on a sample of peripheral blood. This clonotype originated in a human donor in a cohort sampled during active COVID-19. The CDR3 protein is CASSSFTPGTPNTGELFF. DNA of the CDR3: TGCGCCAGCAGTTCCTTTACCCCCGGGACACCGAACACCGGGGAGCTGTTTTTT.